Following are 21 T cell receptor beta chains from one sample sequenced in a study of T-cell reconstitution after alpha-beta-depleted transplantation in children. For TCRbeta, the library was prepared with unique molecular identifiers. TCRdb re-derived calls from the PCR reads in MiXCR, one entry per CDR3 protein. This table has more than 500,000 distinct CDR3 sequences, about an eighth appearing once. This specimen consisted of PBMCs, mostly from graft donor cells, obtained 180 days after TCRalphabeta/CD19-depleted stem cell transplant. The receptors derive from a female patient aged 2 to 10 who had a stem cell transplant for aplastic anemia, so the T cells may come from the graft donor.

CDR3 amino acids: CASSPPGEGAYNEQFF. The CDR3 DNA reads TGCGCCAGCAGCCCGCCGGGGGAAGGGGCCTACAATGAGCAGTTCTTC. The chain carries TRBV5-1 and TRBJ2-1, with D perhaps matching TRBD2 (6 bases). Per the germline V gene, CDR1 is SGHRS and CDR2 is YFSETQ. The CDR3 is made up of 16 amino acids. Between the trimmed V and J ends, which lost 4 bases and 2 bases, there was a span of 16 bases.

Only a few counts were recorded for this clonotype. Written as DNA, the CDR3 is TGTGCCAGCAGTGAAATCGGGTTTGCAGGACAGGGCAACTTCTATGGCTACACCTTC. It codes for CASSEIGFAGQGNFYGYTF. The V and J genes are TRBV25-1 and TRBJ1-2; 8 bases line up with TRBD1. Germline CDR1 is MGHDK and CDR2 is SYGVNS. The CDR3 length is 19 residues. The V gene end was trimmed by 2 bases and the J gene end by 4 bases; junction bases not matched to a gene: 18.

V usage is TRBV20-1 and J usage is TRBJ2-1, with 10 nucleotides matching TRBD2. CDR1 and CDR2 (germline): DFQATT, SNEGSKA (reference sequence). The CDR3 is made up of 14 amino acids. With 7 bases clipped from V and 7 bases from J, the junction kept 10 bases outside the gene matches. The CDR3 spells CSGSSGSIWNEQFF. The CDR3 nucleotides are TGCAGTGGATCTAGCGGGAGTATTTGGAATGAGCAGTTCTTC.

V is TRBV6-1 and J is TRBJ2-7, with 13 bases fitting TRBD2. Germline loops: CDR1 MNHNS, CDR2 SASEGT. The CDR3 extends over 15 amino acids. The ends lost 5 bases at V and 4 bases at J; junction bases unmatched: 5. CDR3 amino acids: CASSPRTSGRYEQYF. CDR3 DNA sequence: TGTGCCAGCAGTCCCCGGACTAGCGGGAGATACGAGCAGTACTTC.

In DNA form, the CDR3 reads TGTGCCAGCAGCTTAGGTCTCCTAGCGGGGTGGGGCACAGATACGCAGTATTTT. Its translation: CASSLGLLAGWGTDTQYF. This chain links TRBV7-8 with TRBJ2-3, with 9 bases aligning to TRBD2. CDR1 and CDR2 (germline): SGHVS, FQNEAQ. The CDR3 spans 18 residues. Losses at the gene ends were 1 base for V and 1 base for J; bases not matched to a gene: 9.

The chain links TRBV5-6 to TRBJ2-7, with D possibly TRBD2 on 5 matching bases. Germline CDR1 and CDR2: SGHDT and YYEEEE. The CDR3 has 15 amino acids. V shed 6 bases and J shed 2 bases, with 18 bases lying between them. The chain's CDR3 is CASNTPEGWPYEQYF. The CDR3, as DNA: TGTGCCAGCAACACTCCCGAGGGCTGGCCCTACGAGCAGTACTTC.

The gene calls are TRBV4-1 and TRBJ2-5, with D maybe TRBD2 (6 bases). With 2 bases removed from V and 5 bases from J, the gap between germline ends came to 21 bases. The CDR3 sequence is 17 residues long. The germline CDR1 and CDR2 sequences are MGHRA and YSYEKL. Here the CDR3 DNA reads TGCGCCAGCAGCCAACTCCTTCCGCGGGACCTAGGGGAGACCCAGTACTTC. It specifies CASSQLLPRDLGETQYF.

A few counts support this clonotype. As DNA, the CDR3 is TGTGCCAGCCGTTACGGACAGTACTCCTACGAGCAGTACTTC. As protein: CASRYGQYSYEQYF. This chain uses TRBV18 with TRBJ2-7, with D perhaps matching TRBD1 (6 bases). V lost 8 bases and J 0 bases, leaving 14 bases between the germline ends. There are 14 residues in the CDR3. Germline CDR1 KGHSH, CDR2 LQKENI.

In its sample, this clonotype was seen many times. V is TRBV6-1 and J is TRBJ2-1; the match to TRBD2 covers 9 bases. CDR1 and CDR2 (germline): MNHNS, SASEGT. J lost 4 bases, V lost 6 bases, and 10 bases had no gene match. The CDR3 totals 16 residues. CDR3 sequence (DNA): TGTGCCAGCAGCAAGGGTAGCGGGGGTTCATACAATGAGCAGTTCTTC. Translating it yields CASSKGSGGSYNEQFF.

The V call is TRBV2, the J call TRBJ2-5; D is unresolved. The V end lost 0 bases, the J end lost 5 bases, and 10 bases lay between the germline ends. The CDR3 is 14 residues long. Per the germline V gene, CDR1 is SNHLY and CDR2 is FYNNEI. CDR3 coding DNA: TGTGCCAGCAGTGAAGCCACCCTGTTGGAGACCCAGTACTTC. Its translation is CASSEATLLETQYF. The full variable domain, in which reference TRBV2 and TRBJ2-5 provide the parts outside the CDR3, is EPEVTQTPSHQVTQMGQEVILRCVPISNHLYFYWYRQILGQKVEFLVSFYNNEISEKSEIFDDQFSVERPDGSNFTLKIRSTKLEDSAMYFCASSEATLLETQYFGPGTRLLVL.

This clonotype was found a few times. J is TRBJ2-1 and V is TRBV13; 11 bases agree with TRBD2. The CDR3 is 15 amino acids. V shed 3 bases, J shed 8 bases, and the junction held 6 bases outside the gene matches. CDR1 is PRHDT, CDR2 FYEKMQ, per germline (reference sequence). In nucleotides, the CDR3 is TGTGCCAGCAGCTTTACTAGCGGGAGTAGGCATGAGCAGTTCTTC. Protein sequence: CASSFTSGSRHEQFF.

This clonotype was picked up a small number of times. The chain carries TRBV15 and TRBJ2-1; D gene unclear. Germline V CDR1 and CDR2: LNHNV, YYDKDF (reference sequence). The CDR3 sequence is 13 residues long. Between the trimmed V and J ends, which lost 8 bases and 5 bases, there was a span of 13 bases. The CDR3 coding sequence is TGTGCCACCTCTGAGCAGCAAAACAATGAGCAGTTCTTC. Protein: CATSEQQNNEQFF.

This rearrangement joins TRBV29-1 to TRBJ2-1, with 9 nucleotides matching TRBD2. The CDR3 totals 15 residues. Germline V CDR1 and CDR2: SQVTM, ANQGSEA. Trimming at V came to 7 bases and at J to 4 bases, leaving 11 bases not matched to a gene. CDR3 residues: CSAGTSSRVYNEQFF. The CDR3 DNA reads TGCAGCGCCGGGACTAGCTCTCGGGTTTACAATGAGCAGTTCTTC.

This sequence joins TRBV11-2 and TRBJ2-1; no clear D gene. The V and J ends lost 2 bases and 7 bases respectively, with 30 bases between them. CDR1 SGHAT and CDR2 FQNNGV come from the germline V gene. The CDR3 is 20 residues long. The CDR3 region has the DNA TGTGCCAGCAGCTTACCTCAAGGTGGGTCCGGACGCCGGCCATGGAATGAGCAGTTCTTC. Its translation is CASSLPQGGSGRRPWNEQFF. The whole variable domain, filled in from reference TRBV11-2 and TRBJ2-1, reads EAGVAQSPRYKIIEKRQSVAFWCNPISGHATLYWYQQILGQGPKLLIQFQNNGVVDDSQLPKDRFSAERLKGVDSTLKIQPAKLEDSAVYLCASSLPQGGSGRRPWNEQFFGPGTRLTVL.

This clonotype was seen repeatedly, ten times or more. The V call is TRBV4-1, the J call TRBJ2-3; D not resolved. Looked up from germline, CDR1 is MGHRA and CDR2 is YSYEKL. This CDR3 contains 19 residues. Trimming cost V 0 bases and J 0 bases, with 19 bases left between them. In DNA form, the CDR3 reads TGCGCCAGCAGCCAAGATTCCCTGGGGTGGGGTTCTAGCACAGATACGCAGTATTTT. Its translation is CASSQDSLGWGSSTDTQYF.

V gene TRBV7-7 combines with J gene TRBJ2-1; 11 bases agree with TRBD2. The CDR3 is 14 residues long. Germline-derived CDR1 and CDR2 are SSHAT and FNYEAQ (reference sequence). The V segment lost 4 bases and the J segment 8 bases; nucleotides outside the gene matches: 4. Written as DNA, the CDR3 is TGTGCCAGCAGCTCCGGACTAGCGGGCCATGAGCAGTTCTTC. Its protein is CASSSGLAGHEQFF.

This clonotype has just a few counts. This chain links TRBV6-2 or TRBV6-3 with TRBJ2-4; 7 bases map to TRBD1. CDR3 size: 13 residues. Germline values: CDR1 MNHEY, CDR2 SVGEGT. V dropped 4 bases and J dropped 11; count of bases not matched to a gene: 8. The CDR3 DNA is TGTGCCAGCAGTTTCCCCGACAGGGCGGTTCAGTACTTC. Translating it yields CASSFPDRAVQYF.

The genes are TRBV12-3 or TRBV12-4 and TRBJ2-3, with a tentative D call TRBD2 (7 bases). The V end was cut by 5 bases, the J end by 1 base, with 16 bases between. The CDR3 is 16 residues long. The DNA for the CDR3 is TGTGCCAGCAGTCCGACCGGGGGGCGCCGCACAGATACGCAGTATTTT. Translation: CASSPTGGRRTDTQYF.

In its sample, this clonotype was seen a few times. The CDR3 DNA follows: TGCAGTGCTCCCCGAGCGGGTGACTCCTACGAGCAGTACTTC. Translating gives CSAPRAGDSYEQYF. The chain has TRBV20-1 and TRBJ2-7, with D possibly being TRBD2 (6 bases). There are 14 residues in the CDR3. The germline V gene encodes CDR1 DFQATT and CDR2 SNEGSKA (reference sequence). V shed 5 bases and J shed 0 bases, with 14 bases lying between them.

This clonotype was observed once. The CDR3 spells CASGGLGGNQPQHF. CDR3 in DNA: TGTGCCAGCGGTGGTCTTGGGGGCAATCAGCCCCAGCATTTT. The chain joins TRBV7-2 to TRBJ1-5; unclear D gene. The CDR3 is made up of 14 amino acids. CDR1 is SGHTA and CDR2 is FQGNSA in the germline V gene. V gave up 8 bases and J gave up 2 bases, with 13 bases separating them. Supplemented by reference TRBV7-2 and TRBJ1-5, the full variable domain reads GAGVSQSPSNKVTEKGKDVELRCDPISGHTALYWYRQSLGQGLEFLIYFQGNSAPDKSGLPSDRFSAERTGGSVSTLTIQRTQQEDSAVYLCASGGLGGNQPQHFGDGTRLSIL.

The gene calls are TRBV9 and TRBJ2-3; TRBD2 matches 8 bases. V lost 4 bases and J lost 6; bases outside the gene matches: 10. Germline CDR1 SGDLS, CDR2 YYNGEE. This CDR3 region has 15 residues. The CDR3 region is CASSPHSGAPDTQYF. The CDR3 coding sequence is TGTGCCAGCAGCCCCCATAGCGGGGCCCCGGATACGCAGTATTTT.